A selection of T cell receptor beta chains follows, all from one sample in a study of blood T cells in healthy people across ages. A single record per CDR3 protein comes from TCRdb applying MiXCR to the 5' RACE reads. The table records roughly 1,500,000 distinct CDR3 sequences, around 36% of them present only once. The sequencing sample was made of blood. The origin of the receptors is a woman aged 30 to 39 in good health. Both conserved end residues are part of each CDR3. A D gene is named only where the DNA matches it firmly. Size is stated for part of the rows, as once, few or many counts, or as a class when the clone is expanded.

NA	TRBV12-3/TRBV12-4	NA	TRBJ2-3	CASSHPGSTDTQYF	TGTGCCAGCAGTCATCCCGGGAGTACAGATACGCAGTATTTT
NA	TRBV12-3/TRBV12-4	TRBD1	TRBJ2-3	CASTLAVGTGVTDTQYF	TGTGCCAGCACCCTGGCCGTCGGGACAGGGGTGACAGATACGCAGTATTTT
NA	TRBV7-9	TRBD2	TRBJ2-1	CASSWMLSGGLYNEQFF	TGTGCCAGCAGCTGGATGCTTAGCGGGGGACTCTACAATGAACAGTTCTTC
NA	TRBV20-1	TRBD1	TRBJ2-3	CSANDREKGDTQYF	TGCAGTGCTAACGACAGGGAGAAAGGAGATACGCAGTATTTT
NA	TRBV13	TRBD1	TRBJ1-3	CASSSGTGFGNTIYF	TGTGCCAGCAGCAGCGGGACAGGGTTTGGAAACACCATATATTTT
NA	TRBV28	NA	TRBJ2-7	CASSVGTYEQYF	TGTGCCAGCAGTGTGGGGACCTACGAGCAGTACTTC
few	TRBV2	TRBD2	TRBJ2-5	CASSALGRGETQYF	TGTGCCAGCAGTGCTTTGGGGAGGGGAGAGACCCAGTACTTC
NA	TRBV20-1	NA	TRBJ1-2	CSARDLVNYGYTF	TGCAGCGCTAGAGATTTGGTTAACTATGGCTACACCTTC
few	TRBV20-1	TRBD2	TRBJ2-3	CSADGRAGTDTQYF	TGCAGTGCTGACGGGAGGGCCGGCACAGATACGCAGTATTTT
many	TRBV5-1	NA	TRBJ2-5	CASSLEGTGETQYF	TGCGCCAGCAGCTTGGAGGGAACTGGGGAGACCCAGTACTTC
NA	TRBV4-1	NA	TRBJ2-3	CASSGGLARYTDTQYF	TGCGCCAGCAGCGGAGGATTGGCGCGATACACAGATACGCAGTATTTT
NA	TRBV6-5	NA	TRBJ1-2	CASSYRARPNYGYTF	TGTGCCAGCAGTTACCGTGCCAGGCCTAACTATGGCTACACCTTC
NA	TRBV4-2	TRBD2	TRBJ2-5	CASSQETSGRKTQYF	TGTGCCAGCAGCCAAGAGACTAGCGGACGGAAGACCCAGTACTTC
NA	TRBV6-1	NA	TRBJ2-5	CASSDGLNQETQYF	TGTGCCAGCAGTGACGGACTGAATCAAGAGACCCAGTACTTC
NA	TRBV5-1	TRBD1	TRBJ1-4	CASSLGTGVPEKLFF	TGCGCCAGCAGCTTGGGGACAGGGGTCCCTGAAAAACTGTTTTTT
NA	TRBV5-8	NA	TRBJ2-1	CASSGAGDNHEQFF	TGTGCCAGCAGCGGCGCCGGGGATAATCATGAGCAGTTCTTC